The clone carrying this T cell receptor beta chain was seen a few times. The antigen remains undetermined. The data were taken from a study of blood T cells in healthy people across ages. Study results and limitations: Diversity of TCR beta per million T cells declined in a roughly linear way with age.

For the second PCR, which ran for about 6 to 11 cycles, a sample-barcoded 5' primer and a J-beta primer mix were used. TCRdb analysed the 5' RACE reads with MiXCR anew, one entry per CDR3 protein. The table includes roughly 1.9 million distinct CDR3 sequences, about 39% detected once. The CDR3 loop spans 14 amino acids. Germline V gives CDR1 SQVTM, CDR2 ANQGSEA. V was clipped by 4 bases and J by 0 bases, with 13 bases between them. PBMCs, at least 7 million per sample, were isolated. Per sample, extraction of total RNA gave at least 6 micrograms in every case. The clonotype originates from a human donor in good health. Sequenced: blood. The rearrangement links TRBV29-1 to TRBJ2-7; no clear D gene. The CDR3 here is CSVAGSWTSYEQYF. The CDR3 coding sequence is TGCAGCGTTGCAGGCAGCTGGACCTCCTACGAGCAGTACTTC.